The T cell receptor beta chain described here comes from a study of blood T cell repertoires in COVID-19. Across the study: Collection of acute and convalescent COVID-19 samples took place in the United States, Italy and Spain. The cDNA or gDNA used as material had been derived from T cells, B-cell-depleted T cells, or PBMCs.

TCRdb keeps only in-frame clones here, not all; method: immunoSEQ multiplex PCR. The table records under 95,000 clones, under 85% of them present only once. This CDR3 is 13 amino acids long. Germline V CDR1 and CDR2: GTSNPN, SVGIG (reference sequence). V lost 4 bases to trimming and J lost 4 bases; unmatched junction nucleotides: 7. The sequencing sample was made of peripheral blood. The sequence was obtained from a woman between 70 and 85 years old with acute or convalescent COVID-19. The J gene is TRBJ2-7, the V gene TRBV30; TRBD1 matches at 7 bases. As DNA, the CDR3 is TGTGCCTGGACGGAGACAGGGCGATACGAGCAGTACTTC. Encoded protein: CAWTETGRYEQYF. The whole variable domain, remainder taken from reference TRBV30 and TRBJ2-7, is SQTIHQWPATLVQPVGSPLSLECTVEGTSNPNLYWYRQAAGRGLQLLFYSVGIGQISSEVPQNLSASRPQDRQFILSSKKLLLSDSGFYLCAWTETGRYEQYFGPGTRLTVT.